A single sample is the source of the 19 T cell receptor beta chains below, sequenced in a study of OX40 agonist ivuxolimab in advanced cancers. The table came from immunoSEQ multiplex PCR; TCRdb's copy has only in-frame clones and leaves some out. The sample records 37,000 or so clones, about 70% being singletons. The sample in question was CD4+ or CD8+ T cells sorted from blood, obtained in a trial of the OX40 agonist ivuxolimab. These receptors all stem from an adult with an advanced solid tumor such as melanoma, head and neck, liver or kidney cancer.

The rearrangement joins TRBV6-6 to TRBJ1-5; 10 bases fit TRBD1. The CDR3 totals 14 residues. Germline CDR1 and CDR2: MNHNY and SVGAGI (reference sequence). Trimming removed 6 bases from V and 1 base from J; junction bases left unmatched: 0. The CDR3 protein is CASRDRGSNQPQHF. The CDR3 DNA is TGTGCCAGCAGGGACAGGGGGAGCAATCAGCCCCAGCATTTT.

V gene TRBV28 combines with J gene TRBJ2-6; 7 nucleotides match TRBD1. V trimming: 3 bases; J trimming: 9 bases; junction bases outside the gene matches: 8. Germline CDR1 and CDR2: MDHEN and SYDVKM. The CDR3 extends over 15 amino acids. Written as DNA, the CDR3 is TGTGCCAGCAGTTTCACGTCAGGGGGAGTCAACGTCCTGACTTTC. Translating gives CASSFTSGGVNVLTF.

The V gene is TRBV4-1, the J gene TRBJ1-5, with 8 bases aligning to TRBD1. After removal of 4 bases from V and 7 bases from J, the junction contained 12 bases not matched to a gene. Germline values: CDR1 MGHRA, CDR2 YSYEKL. The CDR3 is 16 residues long. Here the CDR3 reads CASSLTILRGPQPQHF. CDR3 nucleotide sequence: TGCGCCAGCAGCCTTACTATCCTCAGGGGGCCACAGCCCCAGCATTTT.

Written as DNA, the CDR3 is TGTGCCAGTAATCGGAGGACTTGGGACTATGGCTACACCTTC. It encodes CASNRRTWDYGYTF. This chain links TRBV19 with TRBJ1-2; D unresolved. V lost 7 bases and J lost 3, with 15 bases in between. The germline gives CDR1 LNHDA, CDR2 SQIVND (reference sequence). The CDR3 runs 14 residues.

J is TRBJ2-1 and V is TRBV30, with TRBD2 matching over 9 bases. This CDR3 is built from 14 residues. Germline CDR1 reads GTSNPN; CDR2 reads SVGIG (reference sequence). The ends lost 3 bases at V and 7 bases at J; junction bases unmatched: 7. The CDR3 spells CAWSRGGVGNEQFF. The CDR3, as DNA: TGTGCCTGGAGCCGCGGGGGGGTTGGAAATGAGCAGTTCTTC.

Worth noting for this clone: One end of the junction does not line up with germline, which may come from a read error. The chain employs TRBV2 and TRBJ2-3; D may match TRBD1 or TRBD2 (5 bases each). CDR1 is SNHLY, CDR2 FYNNEI, per germline. CDR3 length: 10 amino acids. CDR3 sequence: CASTGPVPLF. The CDR3 nucleotides read TGTGCCAGCACGGGACCCGTACCACTTTTT.

The chain employs TRBV23-1 and TRBJ2-3; D is uncertain. TRBV23-1 is reported as an ORF; its role is uncertain. The CDR3 loop spans 13 amino acids. Trimming pared 2 bases from V and 4 bases from J, leaving 7 bases between. As DNA, the CDR3 is TGCGCCAGCAGTCAAAGGCCTGCAGATACGCAGTATTTT. It is translated as CASSQRPADTQYF.

This rearrangement joins TRBV6-6 to TRBJ2-2; TRBD2 aligns across 7 bases. The germline V gene encodes CDR1 MNHNY and CDR2 SVGAGI (reference sequence). Germline trimming cut 1 base from V and 13 bases from J; bases unmatched to any gene: 6. This CDR3 has 13 amino acids. The CDR3 here is CASSYFNGEGLFF. CDR3 DNA: TGTGCCAGCAGTTACTTCAACGGGGAGGGGCTGTTTTTT.

This clone showed up just a few times. This rearrangement joins TRBV7-2 to TRBJ1-3, with D maybe TRBD1 (5 bases). The CDR3 consists of 15 residues. CDR1 is SGHTA and CDR2 is FQGNSA in the germline V gene. The V end was cut by 0 bases, the J end by 8 bases, with 14 bases between. The CDR3, as DNA: TGTGCCAGCAGCTTAGCGGCAGGGAGTAGACACACCATATATTTT. This gives the protein CASSLAAGSRHTIYF.

This clone was observed a few times. The V gene is TRBV6-5, the J gene TRBJ1-3; no clear D. Per the germline V gene, CDR1 is MNHEY and CDR2 is SVGAGI. CDR3 size: 13 residues. V was trimmed by 6 bases and J by 4 bases, leaving 10 bases between them. The CDR3 DNA is TGTGCCAGCAGCCTTCGTGCCGGAAACACCATATATTTT. This sequence encodes CASSLRAGNTIYF.

The V gene is TRBV29-1, the J gene TRBJ2-7, with unresolved D. The CDR3 covers 11 residues. CDR1 is SQVTM, CDR2 ANQGSEA, per germline. V dropped 4 bases and J dropped 3 bases, with 7 bases sitting between them. The CDR3: CSVGGLYEQYF. The DNA for the CDR3 is TGCAGCGTTGGCGGCCTCTACGAGCAGTACTTC.

The rearrangement links TRBV30 to TRBJ1-5; D ambiguous. The CDR3 length is 14 residues. Per the germline V gene, CDR1 is GTSNPN and CDR2 is SVGIG (reference sequence). Deletions cut 2 bases from V and 4 bases from J, with 12 bases between. Written as DNA, the CDR3 is TGTGCCTGGAGTCGGACTGCCGTGAATCAGCCCCAGCATTTT. Its protein product is CAWSRTAVNQPQHF.

The chain joins TRBV2 to TRBJ1-1; D unclear. Germline loops: CDR1 SNHLY, CDR2 FYNNEI. The CDR3 is 16 amino acids. Trimming took 2 bases from V and 0 from J, leaving 13 bases between them. This CDR3 reads CASSEIDRGMNTEAFF. The DNA for the CDR3 is TGTGCCAGCAGTGAAATAGATAGAGGGATGAACACTGAAGCTTTCTTT.

CDR3 nucleotides: TGTGCCAGCTCACTCTTTGGAGGGAAGAACACTGAAGCTTTCTTT. Translation: CASSLFGGKNTEAFF. This chain joins TRBV18 and TRBJ1-1; D not resolved. V was trimmed by 4 bases and J by 1 base, leaving 13 bases between them. Germline V lookup: CDR1 KGHSH, CDR2 LQKENI. CDR3 length: 15 residues. The whole variable domain, remainder taken from reference TRBV18 and TRBJ1-1, is NAGVMQNPRHLVRRRGQEARLRCSPMKGHSHVYWYRQLPEEGLKFMVYLQKENIIDESGMPKERFSAEFPKEGPSILRIQQVVRGDSAAYFCASSLFGGKNTEAFFGQGTRLTVV.

CDR3 in DNA: TGTGCCAGCAGTTACCAGGACAGGGCGGAGACCCAGTACTTC. The encoded protein is CASSYQDRAETQYF. This chain connects TRBV6-5 to TRBJ2-5; 8 positions agree with TRBD1. This CDR3 spans 14 amino acids. CDR1 and CDR2 from the germline V gene are MNHEY and SVGAGI. The trim removed 2 bases at V and 5 bases at J, leaving 4 bases unmatched.

In this sample, this clone turned up a few times. V is TRBV2 and J is TRBJ1-2; TRBD1 matches at 7 bases. Germline values: CDR1 SNHLY, CDR2 FYNNEI. The CDR3 runs 14 residues. J gave up 2 bases and V 6 bases, and 6 bases lay outside the gene matches. The CDR3 DNA reads TGTGCCAGCAGGGGACAGACTTTAAACTATGGCTACACCTTC. Its protein product is CASRGQTLNYGYTF. The full variable domain, with the rest looked up from reference TRBV2 and TRBJ1-2, is EPEVTQTPSHQVTQMGQEVILRCVPISNHLYFYWYRQILGQKVEFLVSFYNNEISEKSEIFDDQFSVERPDGSNFTLKIRSTKLEDSAMYFCASRGQTLNYGYTFGSGTRLTVV.

The V gene is TRBV6-1, the J gene TRBJ1-1; D is perhaps TRBD1 (5 bases). Germline assignment: CDR1 MNHNS and CDR2 SASEGT. Trimming removed 4 bases at V and 1 base at J, with 7 bases between. The CDR3 spans 13 residues. CDR3 nucleotide sequence: TGTGCCAGCAGTGGTGACAGGAACACTGAAGCTTTCTTT. It translates to CASSGDRNTEAFF.

This clone was seen only once. The chain employs TRBV5-1 and TRBJ2-3; maybe TRBD2 (5 bases). CDR3 length: 14 amino acids. Germline values: CDR1 SGHRS, CDR2 YFSETQ. V was shortened by 5 bases and J by 2 bases, with 12 bases between the two germline ends. CDR3 protein: CASSSGKPTDTQYF. CDR3 nucleotide sequence: TGCGCCAGCAGTTCGGGGAAGCCCACAGATACGCAGTATTTT.

This clone occurred once. The rearrangement joins TRBV6-1 to TRBJ1-1, with D possibly being TRBD1 (5 bases). With 3 bases removed from V and 1 base from J, the gap between germline ends came to 9 bases. The CDR3 is 14 residues long. Germline V lookup: CDR1 MNHNS, CDR2 SASEGT. Here the CDR3 reads CASSEGRQNTEAFF. CDR3 bases: TGTGCCAGCAGTGAGGGACGGCAGAACACTGAAGCTTTCTTT.